The 21 T cell receptor beta chains given below trace back to one sample, sequenced in a study of identical twins. MiXCR, run by TCRdb on the 5' RACE reads, gives a single entry per CDR3 protein. This sample yields roughly 490,000 distinct CDR3 sequences, of which roughly 13% are seen a single time; 0.8% to 1% belongs to the top ten. In addition, the sample was reused for a study of yellow fever vaccine responses in identical twins.

The sample consisted of CD4+ T cells sorted from blood. The receptors originated from a young woman in good health.

The chain uses TRBV20-1 and TRBJ2-7; 7 bases match TRBD1. V lost 5 bases and J lost 4; bases outside the gene matches: 8. This CDR3 is 13 amino acids long. Germline CDR1 is DFQATT and CDR2 is SNEGSKA (reference sequence). CDR3 in amino acids: CSARDSRRYEQYF. CDR3 sequence (DNA): TGCAGTGCTCGGGACAGTCGTCGTTACGAGCAGTACTTC.

This clonotype has a count of ten or more. The chain has TRBV27 and TRBJ2-7, with 9 nucleotides matching TRBD2. Trimming at V came to 6 bases and at J to 2 bases, leaving 5 bases not matched to a gene. This CDR3 has 14 residues. Germline V gene data show CDR1 as MNHEY and CDR2 as SMNVEV (reference sequence). The CDR3 bases are TGTGCCAGCAGCCCGGCGGGGGGGGCCTACGAGCAGTACTTC. Protein: CASSPAGGAYEQYF.

This clonotype was seen a handful of times. The chain employs TRBV5-1 and TRBJ2-3; D unclear. The CDR3 length is 15 residues. V shed 4 bases and J shed 1 base, with 13 bases lying between them. The germline gives CDR1 SGHRS, CDR2 YFSETQ. CDR3 DNA sequence: TGCGCCAGCAGCCCCCTCAAGGCGGGCACAGATACGCAGTATTTT. Amino acid sequence: CASSPLKAGTDTQYF.

This chain uses TRBV6-2 or TRBV6-3 with TRBJ1-1, with unresolved D. V lost 2 bases to trimming and J lost 5 bases, with 18 bases between them. The CDR3 totals 16 residues. Germline loops: CDR1 MNHEY, CDR2 SVGEGT. The CDR3 DNA reads TGTGCCAGCAGTTACCTGGTGTGGCAACCTAGGACTGAAGCTTTCTTT. It encodes CASSYLVWQPRTEAFF.

This clonotype turned up a few times. Mismatch with germline at one junction end may stem from a read error. The chain joins TRBV7-7 to TRBJ2-7, with D tentatively TRBD2 (6 bases). The CDR3 is 13 amino acids. The germline V gene encodes CDR1 SSHAT and CDR2 FNYEAQ (reference sequence). As DNA, the CDR3 is TGTGCTAGCAGCATAAACGGGGGATACGAGCAGTACTTC. Translation: CASSINGGYEQYF. Combining the CDR3 with reference TRBV7-7 and TRBJ2-7 gives the whole variable domain GAGVSQSPRYKVTKRGQDVTLRCDPISSHATLYWYQQALGQGPEFLTYFNYEAQPDKSGLPSDRFSAERPEGSISTLTIQRTEQRDSAMYRCASSINGGYEQYFGPGTRLTVT.

This clonotype has a handful of counts. The rearrangement links TRBV7-6 to TRBJ2-5; D unresolved. The CDR3 contains 13 residues. The V end lost 2 bases, the J end lost 5 bases, and 9 bases lay between the germline ends. Germline V gives CDR1 SGHVS, CDR2 FNYEAQ. The chain's CDR3 is CASSLIRRETQYF. The DNA of the CDR3 is TGTGCCAGCAGCTTAATAAGGCGTGAGACCCAGTACTTC.

The genes are TRBV20-1 and TRBJ2-7; 10 nucleotides align to TRBD2. This CDR3 has 17 residues. Germline V gene sequence: CDR1 DFQATT, CDR2 SNEGSKA (reference sequence). V dropped 3 bases and J dropped 6; count of bases not matched to a gene: 17. Here the CDR3 reads CSASPIPFSGRSLEQYF. The CDR3 DNA sequence: TGCAGTGCTAGCCCCATCCCATTTAGCGGGAGGAGTCTCGAGCAGTACTTC.

This clonotype was recorded a few times. Relative to the germline gene, one junction end is altered; a read error may explain this. The chain combines TRBV29-1 with TRBJ1-3, with no clear D. There are 12 residues in the CDR3. Germline values: CDR1 SQVTM, CDR2 ANQGSEA. CDR3 protein: CSVEGTGNTIYF. In nucleotides, the CDR3 is TGCAGCGTCGAAGGAACTGGAAACACCATATATTTT.

This clonotype was picked up a small number of times. V gene TRBV7-8 combines with J gene TRBJ1-3, with 8 bases aligning to TRBD1. CDR1 is SGHVS, CDR2 FQNEAQ, per germline. CDR3 length: 15 residues. J was trimmed by 2 bases and V by 1 base; bases with no gene match: 1. CDR3 loop: CASSLGQGPGNTIYF. DNA of the CDR3: TGTGCCAGCAGCTTAGGACAGGGGCCTGGAAACACCATATATTTT.

The chain uses TRBV5-8 and TRBJ1-5; D unresolved. Germline CDR1 reads SGHTS; CDR2 reads YDEGEE. The ends were cut back, 5 bases at V and 7 bases at J, with 13 bases in the middle. The CDR3 loop spans 13 amino acids. CDR3 DNA sequence: TGTGCCAGCAGTAGATTAGAGAGACAGCCCCAGCATTTT. Translated: CASSRLERQPQHF.

This clonotype was picked up many times. This chain's CDR3 is CASSLSGSLNEQFF. Here the CDR3 DNA reads TGCGCCAGCAGCCTGAGCGGGAGTCTTAATGAGCAGTTCTTC. The gene calls are TRBV5-1 and TRBJ2-1, with 8 bases that match TRBD2. The germline gives CDR1 SGHRS, CDR2 YFSETQ. The CDR3 has 14 amino acids. V lost 4 bases to trimming and J lost 7 bases; unmatched junction nucleotides: 7.

This clonotype was counted a few times. This sequence joins TRBV28 and TRBJ2-5; D tentatively reads TRBD1 or TRBD2 (6 bases each). With 3 bases removed from V and 1 base from J, the gap between germline ends came to 12 bases. CDR1 and CDR2 (germline): MDHEN, SYDVKM. The CDR3 totals 15 residues. CDR3 sequence reads: CASSFGGGLQETQYF. DNA of the CDR3: TGTGCCAGCAGTTTCGGGGGCGGCCTCCAAGAGACCCAGTACTTC.

This clonotype occurred a few times. V usage is TRBV2 and J usage is TRBJ2-2; 9 bases are shared with TRBD2. The CDR3 is made up of 20 amino acids. Per germline, CDR1 SNHLY and CDR2 FYNNEI. V lost 2 bases to trimming and J lost 3 bases; unmatched junction nucleotides: 16. CDR3 DNA sequence: TGTGCCAGCAGTGAAACCCCTATTAGCGGGAGCCCTAAGGACACCGGGGAGCTGTTTTTT. Amino acids: CASSETPISGSPKDTGELFF.

This chain links TRBV5-1 with TRBJ1-4; D perhaps matches TRBD1 (6 bases). V gave up 0 bases and J gave up 14 bases, with 14 bases separating them. The CDR3 covers 13 residues. From germline, CDR1 is SGHRS and CDR2 YFSETQ. Here the CDR3 reads CASSLGQESVLFF. The CDR3 nucleotides read TGCGCCAGCAGCTTGGGACAGGAATCGGTGCTGTTTTTT.

V and J are TRBV18 and TRBJ2-1; perhaps TRBD1 as D (6 bases). Germline CDR1 and CDR2: KGHSH and LQKENI. Trimming left V 3 bases short and J 4 bases short, with 16 bases between. The CDR3 has 16 residues. The CDR3 loop reads CASSPSGTKVYNEQFF. CDR3 nucleotide sequence: TGTGCCAGCTCACCCTCCGGGACAAAAGTATACAATGAGCAGTTCTTC.

Many counts were recorded for this clonotype. The chain couples TRBV4-3 to TRBJ2-7; TRBD1 matches 7 bases. This CDR3 spans 15 amino acids. Trimming cost V 5 bases and J 3 bases; bases outside gene matches: 10. From germline, CDR1 is LGHNA and CDR2 YSLEER. CDR3 coding DNA: TGCGCCAGCAGCGGATCAGGGACAGCTAACTACGAGCAGTACTTC. Protein sequence: CASSGSGTANYEQYF.

This clonotype was recorded at least ten times. The chain carries TRBV24-1 and TRBJ1-4, with D perhaps matching TRBD1 (6 bases). Germline V gene data show CDR1 as KGHDR and CDR2 as SFDVKD. This CDR3 spans 13 amino acids. V was shortened by 4 bases and J by 13 bases, with 15 bases between the two germline ends. CDR3 amino acids: CATSDAGSRGLFF. DNA of the CDR3: TGTGCCACCAGTGACGCGGGTTCCAGGGGACTGTTTTTT.

V and J are TRBV4-1 and TRBJ2-7; the match to TRBD2 covers 11 bases. J gave up 2 bases and V 5 bases, and 5 bases lay outside the gene matches. Germline V lookup: CDR1 MGHRA, CDR2 YSYEKL. CDR3 length: 15 residues. The CDR3 reads CASSYLAGGAYEQYF. The CDR3 bases are TGCGCCAGCAGCTACCTAGCGGGGGGTGCCTACGAGCAGTACTTC.

The chain links TRBV20-1 to TRBJ2-1; 7 bases map to TRBD2. The CDR3 length is 15 residues. Germline values: CDR1 DFQATT, CDR2 SNEGSKA (reference sequence). V was clipped by 4 bases and J by 5 bases; unmatched bases: 11. CDR3 DNA: TGCAGTGCTACGACTAGCCGGGGGATCCACAATGAGCAGTTCTTC. Translation gives CSATTSRGIHNEQFF.

V gene TRBV6-5 combines with J gene TRBJ2-7, with 9 bases matching TRBD1. The germline gives CDR1 MNHEY, CDR2 SVGAGI. The CDR3 runs to 17 residues. V lost 4 bases to trimming and J lost 5 bases; unmatched junction nucleotides: 15. The CDR3 loop reads CASSSPSFRTGDHEQYF. The CDR3 nucleotides are TGTGCCAGCAGTTCCCCTTCGTTTAGGACAGGGGACCACGAGCAGTACTTC.

Concerning this clonotype itself: At one end, the junction sequence differs from germline, possibly due to a read error. The chain employs TRBV4-2 and TRBJ1-2; D might be TRBD1 (6 bases). Germline V gene sequence: CDR1 LGHNA, CDR2 YNFKEQ. This CDR3 has 14 amino acids. The DNA of the CDR3 is TGTGCCATCAGCCCCGGGATCGGGGGCGGAGGCTACACCTTC. Residues: CAISPGIGGGGYTF.